Listed below are T cell receptor beta chains from one sample, sequenced in a study of shared clonotypes between healthy human individuals. Clones were sequenced by immunoSEQ multiplex PCR, and TCRdb holds only the in-frame ones, with some missing. The top ten hold 0.1% to 0.15% of the sample, which has some 2,000,000 clones, over 85% seen once. Material for sequencing was naive CD4+ T cells sorted from blood. The receptors here all came from a man between 18 and 35 years old in good health. Both conserved end residues are part of each CDR3. The D gene is left open where the match is weak. Clone size is shown for a subset of rows, as once, few, many or a class of expanded clone.

clone size: .
V gene: TRBV2
D gene: TRBD1
J gene: TRBJ1-1
CDR3 DNA: TGTGCCAGCAGTGGACAGGGTCGGGACACTGAAGCTTTCTTT
CDR3 protein: CASSGQGRDTEAFF

clone size: .
V gene: TRBV18
D gene: .
J gene: TRBJ1-3
CDR3 DNA: TGTGCCAGCTCACCCTTGACTGGAAACACCATATATTTT
CDR3 protein: CASSPLTGNTIYF

clone size: .
V gene: TRBV7-9
D gene: .
J gene: TRBJ1-2
CDR3 DNA: TGTGCCAGCAGCCAGATAACGGGGGGCAACTATGGCTACACCTTC
CDR3 protein: CASSQITGGNYGYTF

clone size: .
V gene: TRBV12-1
D gene: .
J gene: TRBJ2-2
CDR3 DNA: TGTGCCAGCAGCTTTCTACGGACAGAGAACACCGGGGAGCTGTTTTTT
CDR3 protein: CASSFLRTENTGELFF

clone size: .
V gene: TRBV9
D gene: .
J gene: TRBJ2-6
CDR3 DNA: TGTGCCAGCAGCGTAGGAGGGTCTTTCAACTCTGGGGCCAACGTCCTGACTTTC
CDR3 protein: CASSVGGSFNSGANVLTF

clone size: .
V gene: TRBV4-1
D gene: TRBD1
J gene: TRBJ1-2
CDR3 DNA: TGCGCCAGCAGTCTTGACAGGGACCTTAACTATGGCTACACCTTC
CDR3 protein: CASSLDRDLNYGYTF

clone size: .
V gene: TRBV4-3
D gene: .
J gene: TRBJ1-2
CDR3 DNA: TGCGCCAGCAGTCAGGGTGTCAACTATGGCTACACCTTC
CDR3 protein: CASSQGVNYGYTF

clone size: .
V gene: TRBV30
D gene: .
J gene: TRBJ2-3
CDR3 DNA: TGTGCCTGGAGTAGAGCCCTTGACAGCACAGATACGCAGTATTTT
CDR3 protein: CAWSRALDSTDTQYF

clone size: .
V gene: TRBV2
D gene: .
J gene: TRBJ2-1
CDR3 DNA: TGTGCCAGCAGTGAGTTGGGACCTGACTACAATGAGCAGTTCTTC
CDR3 protein: CASSELGPDYNEQFF

clone size: .
V gene: TRBV2
D gene: TRBD1
J gene: TRBJ1-4
CDR3 DNA: TGTGCCAGCAGGGGGACAGCCCCGTTTGAAAAACTGTTTTTT
CDR3 protein: CASRGTAPFEKLFF

clone size: .
V gene: TRBV5-6
D gene: .
J gene: TRBJ1-4
CDR3 DNA: TGTGCCAGCAGCATCGGATACATTAATGAAAAACTGTTTTTT
CDR3 protein: CASSIGYINEKLFF

clone size: .
V gene: TRBV7-2
D gene: .
J gene: TRBJ2-3
CDR3 DNA: TGTGCCAGCAGCTACAGACAAGCAGATACGCAGTATTTT
CDR3 protein: CASSYRQADTQYF

clone size: .
V gene: TRBV9
D gene: .
J gene: TRBJ1-6
CDR3 DNA: TGTGCCAGCAGCGTAGGGGCTGATAATTCACCCCTCCACTTT
CDR3 protein: CASSVGADNSPLHF

clone size: .
V gene: TRBV6-1
D gene: .
J gene: TRBJ2-7
CDR3 DNA: TGTGCCAGCAGTAGAGAGGGGTGGTTGTACGAGCAGTACTTC
CDR3 protein: CASSREGWLYEQYF

clone size: .
V gene: TRBV2
D gene: .
J gene: TRBJ1-2
CDR3 DNA: TGTGCCAGCATTATGACCTTCTATGGCTACACCTTC
CDR3 protein: CASIMTFYGYTF

clone size: .
V gene: TRBV7-3
D gene: .
J gene: TRBJ2-2
CDR3 DNA: TGTGCCAGCAGCTTAAGCCTTGGCAGCGGGGAGCTGTTTTTT
CDR3 protein: CASSLSLGSGELFF

clone size: .
V gene: TRBV19
D gene: .
J gene: TRBJ1-1
CDR3 DNA: TGTGCCAGTAGTATTGAGGACGGAGTGGGGACTGAAGCTTTCTTT
CDR3 protein: CASSIEDGVGTEAFF

clone size: .
V gene: TRBV7-2
D gene: .
J gene: TRBJ1-5
CDR3 DNA: TGTGCCAGCAGCTTAGTTGTTAGCAATCAGCCCCAGCATTTT
CDR3 protein: CASSLVVSNQPQHF

clone size: .
V gene: TRBV5-4
D gene: .
J gene: TRBJ1-1
CDR3 DNA: TGTGCCAGCAGCGCACAGGGAGTCGGAACTGAAGCTTTCTTT
CDR3 protein: CASSAQGVGTEAFF

clone size: once
V gene: TRBV30
D gene: .
J gene: TRBJ1-3
CDR3 DNA: TGTGCCACTCAGGGAAGTGGAAACACCATATATTTT
CDR3 protein: CATQGSGNTIYF

clone size: .
V gene: TRBV5-4
D gene: TRBD2
J gene: TRBJ2-5
CDR3 DNA: TGTGCCAGCAGCTTGGCCAAGGCTAGCGGGAGGGAGACCCAGTACTTC
CDR3 protein: CASSLAKASGRETQYF

clone size: .
V gene: TRBV5-4
D gene: TRBD1
J gene: TRBJ2-7
CDR3 DNA: TGTGCCAGCAGAAAGGGGACAGGGTTCGCCTACGAGCAGTACTTC
CDR3 protein: CASRKGTGFAYEQYF

clone size: .
V gene: TRBV6-1
D gene: .
J gene: TRBJ2-7
CDR3 DNA: TGTGCCAGCAGTGAAGGGCAGGCTTACGAGCAGTACTTC
CDR3 protein: CASSEGQAYEQYF

clone size: .
V gene: TRBV5-1
D gene: TRBD1
J gene: TRBJ2-3
CDR3 DNA: TGCGCCAGCAGCTCCGGACAGGGCGTTTTCGATACGCAGTATTTT
CDR3 protein: CASSSGQGVFDTQYF

clone size: .
V gene: TRBV9
D gene: .
J gene: TRBJ2-1
CDR3 DNA: TGTGCCAGCAGCGCCGACCTCGGCGGGTCCGGCGAGCAGTTCTTC
CDR3 protein: CASSADLGGSGEQFF

clone size: .
V gene: TRBV2
D gene: .
J gene: TRBJ1-4
CDR3 DNA: TGTGCCAGCAATCAACACAATCGTAATGAAAAACTGTTTTTT
CDR3 protein: CASNQHNRNEKLFF

clone size: .
V gene: TRBV19
D gene: .
J gene: TRBJ1-6
CDR3 DNA: TGTGCCAGTAGGGGTGGAAATTCACCCCTCCACTTT
CDR3 protein: CASRGGNSPLHF

clone size: .
V gene: TRBV5-1
D gene: TRBD1
J gene: TRBJ2-1
CDR3 DNA: TGCGCCAGCAGCTCCTGGACAGGGGAAGGGCACAATGAGCAGTTCTTC
CDR3 protein: CASSSWTGEGHNEQFF

clone size: once
V gene: TRBV6-6
D gene: TRBD1
J gene: TRBJ1-5
CDR3 DNA: TGTGCCAGCAGTTACTCCCCACAGGGGGAACAGCCCCAGCATTTT
CDR3 protein: CASSYSPQGEQPQHF

clone size: .
V gene: TRBV5-1
D gene: .
J gene: TRBJ2-5
CDR3 DNA: TGCGCCAGCAGCTTGGGGACAAGGGTTAGGGAGACCCAGTACTTC
CDR3 protein: CASSLGTRVRETQYF

clone size: .
V gene: TRBV4-1
D gene: TRBD1
J gene: TRBJ2-6
CDR3 DNA: TGCGCCAGCAGCCAAGTAGTAGCGAGGACAGGACAAGACTCTGGGGCCAACGTCCTGACTTTC
CDR3 protein: CASSQVVARTGQDSGANVLTF

clone size: .
V gene: TRBV5-1
D gene: .
J gene: TRBJ2-2
CDR3 DNA: TGCGCCAGCAGCCTTAAGGACTCCCGGGAGCTGTTTTTT
CDR3 protein: CASSLKDSRELFF

clone size: .
V gene: TRBV7-9
D gene: .
J gene: TRBJ2-7
CDR3 DNA: TGTGCCAGCAGCTTAGGCCTATTCGGGTACGAGCAGTACTTC
CDR3 protein: CASSLGLFGYEQYF

clone size: .
V gene: TRBV28
D gene: .
J gene: TRBJ1-2
CDR3 DNA: TGTGCCAGCAGTTTAAACCTCGGGGGTTCCTATGGCTACACCTTC
CDR3 protein: CASSLNLGGSYGYTF

clone size: .
V gene: TRBV29-1
D gene: TRBD2
J gene: TRBJ2-5
CDR3 DNA: TGCAGCGGGAGACTAGCGGGGGGGGAGACCCAGTACTTC
CDR3 protein: CSGRLAGGETQYF

clone size: .
V gene: TRBV5-4
D gene: .
J gene: TRBJ2-7
CDR3 DNA: TGTGCCAGCAGCTTGGGCTCAGGGTCCGTCTACGAGCAGTACTTC
CDR3 protein: CASSLGSGSVYEQYF

clone size: .
V gene: TRBV30
D gene: .
J gene: TRBJ2-1
CDR3 DNA: TGTGCCTGGAGGACAGGGTTAATAGCGGGCGACCAGTTCTTC
CDR3 protein: CAWRTGLIAGDQFF

clone size: .
V gene: TRBV19
D gene: .
J gene: TRBJ1-6
CDR3 DNA: TGTGCCAGTAGTATAAGGCAGGGAAATTCACCCCTCCACTTT
CDR3 protein: CASSIRQGNSPLHF

clone size: .
V gene: TRBV7-8
D gene: TRBD1
J gene: TRBJ1-6
CDR3 DNA: TGTGCCAGCAGCTTAGCTGGGTTCCTCAGGGGGTCCCCCTATAATTCACCCCTCCACTTT
CDR3 protein: CASSLAGFLRGSPYNSPLHF

clone size: once
V gene: TRBV7-9
D gene: .
J gene: TRBJ1-5
CDR3 DNA: TGTGCCAGCAGCTTGGACCAGGGGCCCCAGCATTTT
CDR3 protein: CASSLDQGPQHF

clone size: .
V gene: TRBV30
D gene: .
J gene: TRBJ1-1
CDR3 DNA: TGTGCCTGGAGTCCACGGGGGGGAACTACCCAAGCTTTCTTT
CDR3 protein: CAWSPRGGTTQAFF

clone size: .
V gene: TRBV30
D gene: TRBD1
J gene: TRBJ2-6
CDR3 DNA: TGTGCCTGGTACGGACAGGGGTCTACTGGGGCCAACGTCCTGACTTTC
CDR3 protein: CAWYGQGSTGANVLTF